This T cell receptor beta chain was captured by sequencing in a study of cytomegalovirus exposure and HLA in healthy donors. Whole-study context: The same platform as the roughly 670 first-cohort repertoires was used for the 120 or so validation repertoires, a later analysis reported. Study findings and constraints: A subsequent analysis found that TCR clusters from the first cohort also tended to co-occur in the 130 or so validation repertoires, with around 94% of cluster scores above 0. Rare TCR sequences dominated, though some public TCRs recurred in many donors.

This clone occurred once. Its antigen is currently unknown. The CDR3 extends over 15 amino acids. In germline, CDR1 is SGHNT, CDR2 YYREEE (reference sequence). Trimming cost V 5 bases and J 2 bases, with 13 bases left between them. Sequenced by immunoSEQ multiplex PCR; TCRdb stores in-frame clones only, minus some. This sample has 250,000 to 400,000 clones; about nine tenths occur once, and the top ten carry about 1%. The chain joins TRBV5-4 to TRBJ2-2, with D perhaps being TRBD1 or TRBD2 (5 bases each). This clonotype originated in a woman under 40 in good health and CMV-seropositive. Sequencing was done on a sample of PBMCs. CDR3 sequence reads: CASSRGTDNTGELFF. CDR3 DNA: TGTGCCAGCAGTCGAGGGACGGATAACACCGGGGAGCTGTTTTTT.